This TCR beta chain was obtained from a study of T cell changes during pregnancy in multiple sclerosis. Only a few counts were recorded for this clone. The repertoire was sequenced with immunoSEQ multiplex PCR; TCRdb's copy has only in-frame clones and lacks some. The sample carries some 44,000 clones, about nine tenths recorded once. Trimming took 5 bases from V and 2 from J; bases not matched to a gene: 7. Germline V gene sequence: CDR1 SGHDN, CDR2 FVKESK. The CDR3 sequence is 15 residues long. The sample here was CD4+ T cells from peripheral blood mononuclear cells, taken in the second trimester of pregnancy. This TCR came from a female donor with multiple sclerosis, enrolled in a pregnancy study. J is TRBJ2-5 and V is TRBV14; 8 bases are shared with TRBD1. The CDR3 DNA sequence: TGTGCCAGCAGCAAAACGAGGACAGGGCAAGAGACCCAGTACTTC. It is translated as CASSKTRTGQETQYF. The full variable domain, in which reference TRBV14 and TRBJ2-5 provide the parts outside the CDR3, is EAGVTQFPSHSVIEKGQTVTLRCDPISGHDNLYWYRRVMGKEIKFLLHFVKESKQDESGMPNNRFLAERTGGTYSTLKVQPAELEDSGVYFCASSKTRTGQETQYFGPGTRLLVL.